The clone carrying this T cell receptor beta chain was picked up one time. The antigen is undetermined. The sample is drawn from a study of cytomegalovirus exposure and HLA in healthy donors. Study results and limitations: Productive status was seen about 87% or about 30% of the time for most TCR beta V segments in an earlier analysis. For most subjects, TCR beta sequences were reported to predict HLA-A and HLA-B alleles with accuracy.

13 Jbeta primers and 60 Vbeta primers were used for the PCR. TCRdb's table, derived via immunoSEQ multiplex PCR, lists solely in-frame clones and lacks some. Counted here are under 55,000 clones, around 70% occurring once; the ten biggest clones make up about 9.3%. The CDR3 totals 14 residues. With 2 bases clipped from V and 3 bases from J, the junction kept 0 bases outside the gene matches. Germline loops: CDR1 MNHNS, CDR2 SASEGT. Sequencing used PBMCs. The rearrangement joins TRBV6-1 to TRBJ2-5, with TRBD2 matching over 10 bases. The TCR comes from a woman between 45 and 65 years old in good health and CMV-seronegative. The CDR3 loop is CASSESGREETQYF. The CDR3 DNA reads TGTGCCAGCAGTGAAAGCGGGAGGGAAGAGACCCAGTACTTC.